This TCR beta chain is from a study of cytomegalovirus exposure and HLA in healthy donors. The PCR had 60 Vbeta and 13 Jbeta primers. Sequenced by immunoSEQ multiplex PCR; TCRdb stores in-frame clones only, minus some. Altogether roughly 190,000 clones are present, around 79% being singletons, with the ten largest covering 1.5% to 2%. As for this clone: Antigen specificity is unknown.

Germline lookup yields CDR1 SNHLY and CDR2 FYNNEI. V lost 8 bases to trimming and J lost 2 bases; unmatched junction nucleotides: 7. The CDR3 covers 15 residues. General study results and limits: It is likely that the observed cluster of highly shared sequence variants was a sequencing artifact. Indistinguishable V segments, including TRBV6-2 and TRBV6-3, were excluded.

The V call is TRBV2, the J call TRBJ1-5; TRBD1 agrees at 9 bases. Sequencing was performed on PBMCs. The receptor was derived from a woman between 45 and 65 years old in good health and CMV-seronegative. CDR3 sequence: CASGDRVGGNQPQHF. CDR3 sequence (DNA): TGTGCCAGCGGGGACAGGGTTGGGGGCAATCAGCCCCAGCATTTT.